This TCR beta chain stems from a study of T cell changes during pregnancy in multiple sclerosis. Sequencing used immunoSEQ multiplex PCR; TCRdb keeps in-frame clones, though not all of them. The sample carries about 36,000 clones, 91% recorded once. Germline V gene sequence: CDR1 MRHNA, CDR2 SNTAGT. Between the trimmed V and J ends, which lost 1 base and 8 bases, there was a span of 14 bases. The CDR3 runs to 14 residues. The receptor's source is a female donor in good health, enrolled as a control in a pregnancy study. The sample in question was CD4+ T cells from peripheral blood mononuclear cells, obtained in the second trimester of pregnancy. The V and J genes are TRBV6-4 and TRBJ1-1; TRBD1 might be the D (6 bases). In DNA, the CDR3 is TGTGCCAGCAGTGACTTTCCGGGACACGCAGAAGCTTTCTTT. The encoded protein is CASSDFPGHAEAFF.